What follows is one T cell receptor (beta chain) and its context. Its antigen is not identified. The time point is: sample taken at primary tumor resection. Samples came from around 70 TRACERx patients with untreated early-stage lung cancer. These data belong to a study of spatial heterogeneity in lung cancer. Background on the study: Detection of beta-chain sequences consistently exceeded that of alpha-chain sequences. Study-wide points: TCRs found ubiquitously expanded in tumor appeared in blood more at resection than at follow-up.

TCRdb used MiXCR to reprocess the 5' RACE reads, holding one entry per CDR3 protein. Altogether some 37,000 distinct CDR3 sequences are present, about 7.7% being singletons, with the ten largest covering 29%. The CDR3 covers 13 residues. V lost 5 bases to trimming and J lost 6 bases; unmatched junction nucleotides: 5. Germline CDR1 is SGHTA and CDR2 is FQGNSA. The TCR sequence derives from a female donor with early-stage non-small cell lung cancer. The chain couples TRBV7-2 to TRBJ2-7, with TRBD1 identical over 9 bases. The input for sequencing was PBMCs, taken at surgery. The DNA for the CDR3 is TGTGCCAGCAGCACCGGACAGGGGAGCGAGCAGTACTTC. Protein sequence: CASSTGQGSEQYF.